The next 10 T cell receptor beta chains were all read from a single sample in a study of circulating and synovial CD4+ cells in juvenile arthritis. The repertoire was sequenced with immunoSEQ multiplex PCR; TCRdb's copy has only in-frame clones and lacks some. The data contain about 34,000 clones, roughly 95% of them singletons. Material for sequencing was CD4+ T cells from blood. These receptors were taken from a human donor with juvenile idiopathic arthritis.

V is TRBV7-2 and J is TRBJ1-5, with 11 bases identical to TRBD1. This CDR3 has 14 residues. Germline lookup yields CDR1 SGHTA and CDR2 FQGNSA. With 6 bases clipped from V and 9 bases from J, the junction kept 7 bases outside the gene matches. CDR3 amino acids: CASSDGQGATPQHF. CDR3 in DNA: TGTGCCAGCAGTGATGGACAGGGGGCTACGCCCCAGCATTTT.

To note about this clone: This specimen includes other DNA sequences encoding the same CDR3. The chain employs TRBV5-1 and TRBJ1-6; TRBD1 matches 7 bases. The CDR3 sequence is 15 residues long. The ends lost 5 bases at V and 5 bases at J; junction bases unmatched: 7. The germline gives CDR1 SGHRS, CDR2 YFSETQ. The DNA for the CDR3 is TGCGCCAGCAGTAACGGACAGGCAAATAATTCACCCCTCCACTTT. Translated: CASSNGQANNSPLHF.

The CDR3 DNA is TGTGCCAGCAGCGTGGGTCGGGAGAGAATGACGGAGCAGTTCTTC. This translates into CASSVGRERMTEQFF. This sequence joins TRBV9 and TRBJ2-1, with D tentatively TRBD2 (6 bases). Germline values: CDR1 SGDLS, CDR2 YYNGEE. Trimming removed 2 bases at V and 10 bases at J, with 19 bases between. The CDR3 is 15 residues long.

The chain has TRBV5-4 and TRBJ2-2, with a tentative D call TRBD2 (6 bases). The CDR3 is 16 amino acids. Germline values: CDR1 SGHNT, CDR2 YYREEE (reference sequence). V lost 3 bases and J lost 7, with 19 bases in between. In DNA form, the CDR3 reads TGTGCCAGCAGCTCCCCTGCCGGGGGTAAAGACGGGGAGCTGTTTTTT. Protein product: CASSSPAGGKDGELFF. Full variable domain (outside the CDR3, taken from reference TRBV5-4 and TRBJ2-2): ETGVTQSPTHLIKTRGQQVTLRCSSQSGHNTVSWYQQALGQGPQFIFQYYREEENGRGNFPPRFSGLQFPNYSSELNVNALELDDSALYLCASSSPAGGKDGELFFGEGSRLTVL.

The chain is built from TRBV7-9 and TRBJ1-1; weak D call: TRBD1 (5 bases). The CDR3 extends over 14 amino acids. V lost 1 base and J 1 base, leaving 7 bases between the germline ends. CDR1 is SEHNR and CDR2 is FQNEAQ in the germline V gene (reference sequence). The CDR3 coding sequence is TGTGCCAGCAGCTTAGGACAGCAGAACACTGAAGCTTTCTTT. Its protein product is CASSLGQQNTEAFF. Filled out from reference TRBV7-9 and TRBJ1-1, the complete variable domain reads DTGVSQNPRHKITKRGQNVTFRCDPISEHNRLYWYRQTLGQGPEFLTYFQNEAQLEKSRLLSDRFSAERPKGSFSTLEIQRTEQGDSAMYLCASSLGQQNTEAFFGQGTRLTVV.

The chain couples TRBV2 to TRBJ1-4, with TRBD1 matching 7 bases. From germline, CDR1 is SNHLY and CDR2 FYNNEI. The CDR3 has 15 amino acids. V shed 6 bases, J shed 2 bases, and the junction held 6 bases outside the gene matches. In DNA form, the CDR3 reads TGTGCCAGCAGGAGACAGGGTCTCACTAATGAAAAACTGTTTTTT. Residues: CASRRQGLTNEKLFF.

This clone showed up just once. This chain uses TRBV7-6 with TRBJ2-5; 7 bases line up with TRBD2. The CDR3 length is 13 residues. V lost 5 bases to trimming and J lost 5 bases; unmatched junction nucleotides: 5. The germline V gene encodes CDR1 SGHVS and CDR2 FNYEAQ. The CDR3 DNA is TGTGCCAGCAGCCGCGGGGGAGGGGAGACCCAGTACTTC. This encodes CASSRGGGETQYF.

The chain joins TRBV29-1 to TRBJ2-1; tentative D call: TRBD2 (5 bases). Germline V gene data show CDR1 as SQVTM and CDR2 as ANQGSEA. This CDR3 is built from 15 residues. Trimming took 2 bases from V and 0 from J, leaving 11 bases between them. CDR3 sequence (DNA): TGCAGCGTTGAATCCCCGGGAAGCTCCTACAATGAGCAGTTCTTC. It encodes CSVESPGSSYNEQFF.

The rearrangement joins TRBV5-8 to TRBJ2-2; D is perhaps TRBD1 (6 bases). Germline V lookup: CDR1 SGHTS, CDR2 YDEGEE. The length of the CDR3 is 17 residues. V was shortened by 3 bases and J by 2 bases, with 17 bases between the two germline ends. CDR3 nucleotides: TGTGCCAGCAGCTCCATTATGCAACAGGGTAACACCGGGGAGCTGTTTTTT. It is translated as CASSSIMQQGNTGELFF. The full variable domain, in which reference TRBV5-8 and TRBJ2-2 provide the parts outside the CDR3, is EAGVTQSPTHLIKTRGQQATLRCSPISGHTSVYWYQQALGLGLQFLLWYDEGEERNRGNFPPRFSGRQFPNYSSELNVNALELEDSALYLCASSSIMQQGNTGELFFGEGSRLTVL.

This chain links TRBV6-5 with TRBJ2-7; 8 positions agree with TRBD1. Germline CDR1 reads MNHEY; CDR2 reads SVGAGI. The CDR3 has 15 amino acids. V was clipped by 8 bases and J by 2 bases; unmatched bases: 11. CDR3 sequence (DNA): TGTGCCAGCTCCGCTAGGACAGGGCTGGCCTACGAGCAGTACTTC. Protein product: CASSARTGLAYEQYF.